The rows below give T cell receptor beta chains drawn from one sample of a study of T cell changes during pregnancy in multiple sclerosis. Sequenced by immunoSEQ multiplex PCR; TCRdb stores in-frame clones only, minus some. The sample records about 46,000 clones, around 90% being singletons. The material was CD8+ T cells from peripheral blood mononuclear cells, obtained after pregnancy. These receptors all stem from a female donor with multiple sclerosis, enrolled in a pregnancy study. Both conserved end residues are part of each CDR3. Fields, in order: V gene, D gene, clone size, J gene, CDR3 DNA, CDR3 protein. D genes are given only for firm matches. The listing skips clone size in some rows; elsewhere it reads once, few, many or a size class.

TRBV5-1,NA,once,TRBJ2-1,TGCGCCAGCAGCTTAAGGGGAAGCCCCTACAATGAGCAGTTCTTC,CASSLRGSPYNEQFF
TRBV5-1,TRBD2,NA,TRBJ2-7,TGCGCCAGCAGCTTGGTGGCGGGAGTCCTAAACGAGCAGTACTTC,CASSLVAGVLNEQYF
TRBV11-2,NA,NA,TRBJ2-5,TGTGCCAGCAGCTTAGATCTCTATCTGGGATTAGGGGGTGAGACCCAGTACTTC,CASSLDLYLGLGGETQYF
TRBV19,NA,NA,TRBJ2-7,TGTGCCAGTAGTGGGGGGGCGACCGCGCACTACGAGCAGTACTTC,CASSGGATAHYEQYF
TRBV19,NA,once,TRBJ1-5,TGTGCCGTCCGGGGAGAGGGTTGGGACAATCAGCCCCAGCATTTT,CAVRGEGWDNQPQHF
TRBV4-3,TRBD2,few,TRBJ2-7,TGCGCCAGCAGCCCCGCGGCGGGGGACTACGAGCAGTACTTC,CASSPAAGDYEQYF
TRBV7-2,NA,few,TRBJ2-7,TGTGCCAGCAGATCTTCCTACGAGCAGTACTTC,CASRSSYEQYF
TRBV25-1,NA,NA,TRBJ1-6,TGTGCCAGCAGCCGTCAGGGAAACTATAATTCACCCCTCCACTTT,CASSRQGNYNSPLHF
TRBV9,TRBD1,few,TRBJ1-1,TGTGCCAGCAGCCCGGGACAGGATGAAGCTTTCTTT,CASSPGQDEAFF
TRBV5-6,NA,NA,TRBJ1-2,TGTGCCAGCAGCTTGGCCGGGTTGCTCGAGGAGGGGTATGGCTACACCTTC,CASSLAGLLEEGYGYTF
TRBV6-4,NA,NA,TRBJ2-2,TGTGCCAGCTCCTCCGGGGGCACCGGGGAGCTGTTTTTT,CASSSGGTGELFF
TRBV7-9,NA,once,TRBJ2-1,TGTGCCAGCAGCTTATCTCGCCTAGAGGGAGGTGAGCAGTTCTTC,CASSLSRLEGGEQFF
TRBV27,NA,medium-sized,TRBJ2-2,TGTGCCAGCAGTTCTAACAGGGTCTCGAACACCGGGGAGCTGTTTTTT,CASSSNRVSNTGELFF
TRBV27,NA,NA,TRBJ1-5,TGTGCCAGCAGGGCAGGGCAAAATCAGCCCCAGCATTTT,CASRAGQNQPQHF
TRBV27,NA,NA,TRBJ2-1,TGTGCCAGCAGTTTCTTCCCGGAGTCCTCCTACAATGAGCAGTTCTTC,CASSFFPESSYNEQFF
TRBV29-1,NA,NA,TRBJ2-3,TGCAGCGTTGAAGATCGGTTAGTGCGCACAGATACGCAGTATTTT,CSVEDRLVRTDTQYF
TRBV11-3,NA,NA,TRBJ2-3,TGTGCCAGCAGCGCCACCGGAGTACCTACAGATACGCAGTATTTT,CASSATGVPTDTQYF
TRBV6-5,NA,NA,TRBJ1-5,TGTGCCAGCAGTTCCAGTTCGTATGATCAGCCCCAGCATTTT,CASSSSSYDQPQHF
TRBV5-1,TRBD2,NA,TRBJ2-3,TGCGCCAGCAGCCCAAACGGGAGGGATCAAGATACGCAGTATTTT,CASSPNGRDQDTQYF
TRBV6-4,NA,NA,TRBJ2-1,TGTGCCAGCAGTGAATCCCCAGGGGCCCCTGGCAATGAGCAGTTCTTC,CASSESPGAPGNEQFF
TRBV5-8,NA,NA,TRBJ1-2,TGTGCCAGCAGCCTTATACAGGAAAACTATGGCTACACCTTC,CASSLIQENYGYTF